The next 20 T cell receptor beta chains were all read from a single sample in a study of OX40 agonist ivuxolimab in advanced cancers. TCRdb keeps only in-frame clones here, not all; method: immunoSEQ multiplex PCR. The data show approximately 70,000 clones, over 75% seen once. Sequencing was performed on CD4+ or CD8+ T cells sorted from blood, taken in a trial of the OX40 agonist ivuxolimab. These receptors all come from an adult with an advanced solid tumor such as melanoma, head and neck, liver or kidney cancer.

The chain employs TRBV5-4 and TRBJ2-7; no clear D gene. V lost 5 bases and J 4 bases, leaving 7 bases between the germline ends. CDR1 SGHNT and CDR2 YYREEE come from the germline V gene (reference sequence). The CDR3 has 11 residues. The CDR3 bases are TGTGCCAGCAGTACAAATTACGAGCAGTACTTC. Translated, it gives CASSTNYEQYF.

In its sample, this clone was seen a few times. CDR3 DNA sequence: TGTGCCAGCAGTTCCCCTAGGGGGGCGAGGTCCTACGAGCAGTACGTC. Translated: CASSSPRGARSYEQYV. This chain joins TRBV6-9 and TRBJ2-7; D possibly matches TRBD1 or TRBD2 (6 bases each). The CDR3 has 16 amino acids. The germline V and J ends were trimmed by 4 bases and 1 base, with 17 bases remaining between them. Germline V gene sequence: CDR1 MNHGY, CDR2 SVAAGI.

This clone came up a few times. The chain carries TRBV18 and TRBJ2-3; 9 positions agree with TRBD2. The CDR3 spans 13 residues. CDR1 KGHSH and CDR2 LQKENI come from the germline V gene. V lost 6 bases and J lost 5; bases outside the gene matches: 3. CDR3 sequence: CASSLTSGDTQYF. The CDR3 DNA follows: TGTGCCAGCTCGCTGACTAGCGGAGATACGCAGTATTTT. Looking up the rest from reference TRBV18 and TRBJ2-3 gives the full variable domain: NAGVMQNPRHLVRRRGQEARLRCSPMKGHSHVYWYRQLPEEGLKFMVYLQKENIIDESGMPKERFSAEFPKEGPSILRIQQVVRGDSAAYFCASSLTSGDTQYFGPGTRLTVL.

The V call is TRBV4-3, the J call TRBJ2-1; 8 positions agree with TRBD2. Germline V gene lookup returns CDR1 LGHNA and CDR2 YSLEER. After removal of 1 base from V and 2 bases from J, the junction contained 7 bases not matched to a gene. CDR3 length equals 17 residues. The CDR3 is CASSQGRIAGPYNEQFF. The DNA for the CDR3 is TGCGCCAGCAGCCAAGGTCGGATAGCGGGGCCCTACAATGAGCAGTTCTTC.

This clone has only a few counts. The rearrangement joins TRBV7-9 to TRBJ1-5, with D possibly being TRBD1 (5 bases). This CDR3 is built from 14 residues. The V end was cut by 0 bases, the J end by 6 bases, with 9 bases between. Germline assignment: CDR1 SEHNR and CDR2 FQNEAQ (reference sequence). The CDR3 DNA sequence: TGTGCCAGCAGCTTAGCGGGGCGTGGTCAGCCCCAGCATTTT. Translating gives CASSLAGRGQPQHF.

The chain combines TRBV29-1 with TRBJ2-7; either TRBD1 or TRBD2 may fit D (6 bases each). The CDR3 covers 16 residues. Looked up from germline, CDR1 is SQVTM and CDR2 is ANQGSEA. Trimming stripped 6 bases from V and 0 bases from J, with 21 bases between. The CDR3 DNA is TGCAGCGTGTCCGACGTGGGGGGCCTAAGCTCCTACGAGCAGTACTTC. Protein: CSVSDVGGLSSYEQYF.

This chain links TRBV19 with TRBJ1-5; tentatively, D is TRBD1 (5 bases). The germline V gene encodes CDR1 LNHDA and CDR2 SQIVND (reference sequence). With 2 bases removed from V and 2 bases from J, the gap between germline ends came to 13 bases. This CDR3 is built from 16 residues. This CDR3 reads CASSIREGHGNQPQHF. CDR3 DNA sequence: TGTGCCAGTAGTATACGGGAGGGGCATGGCAATCAGCCCCAGCATTTT.

The chain carries TRBV9 and TRBJ2-2; 9 bases match TRBD1. Germline assignment: CDR1 SGDLS and CDR2 YYNGEE. V gave up 3 bases and J gave up 3 bases; unmatched junction bases: 9. The CDR3 runs 17 residues. This chain's CDR3 is CASSGRTGAPYTGELFF. Written as DNA, the CDR3 is TGTGCCAGCAGCGGAAGGACAGGGGCTCCCTACACCGGGGAGCTGTTTTTT. Combining the CDR3 with reference TRBV9 and TRBJ2-2 gives the whole variable domain DSGVTQTPKHLITATGQRVTLRCSPRSGDLSVYWYQQSLDQGLQFLIQYYNGEERAKGNILERFSAQQFPDLHSELNLSSLELGDSALYFCASSGRTGAPYTGELFFGEGSRLTVL.

Concerning this clone: One end of the junction varies from germline; a read error may be responsible. The chain carries TRBV19 and TRBJ1-4; D unclear. Germline assignment: CDR1 LNHDA and CDR2 SQIVND (reference sequence). The CDR3 is 13 residues long. CDR3 nucleotides: TGTGCCAGTAGTATAGGGGATTATGAGAAACTGTTTTTT. Amino acids: CASSIGDYEKLFF.

The chain links TRBV7-2 to TRBJ2-1; the D call may be TRBD1 or TRBD2 (6 bases each). The CDR3 contains 14 residues. Per germline, CDR1 SGHTA and CDR2 FQGNSA. Trimming removed 5 bases from V and 5 bases from J, with 13 bases in between. CDR3 nucleotides: TGTGCCAGCAGCGCGGGACATCAAAACAATGAGCAGTTCTTC. It translates to CASSAGHQNNEQFF.

This clone has only a few counts. The chain joins TRBV7-9 to TRBJ1-2; D is uncertain. This CDR3 has 11 residues. Germline values: CDR1 SEHNR, CDR2 FQNEAQ (reference sequence). V was clipped by 4 bases and J by 4 bases, with 4 bases between them. This CDR3 is CASSWAYGYTF. In nucleotides, the CDR3 is TGTGCCAGCAGCTGGGCCTATGGCTACACCTTC.

V is TRBV27 and J is TRBJ2-7; D is ambiguous. CDR1 is MNHEY, CDR2 SMNVEV, per germline (reference sequence). Trimming took off 0 bases at V and 3 bases at J, with 12 bases between the two ends. The CDR3 runs 15 residues. CDR3 sequence reads: CASSLSGLSNYEQYF. For the CDR3, the DNA is TGTGCCAGCAGTTTATCAGGGCTCTCCAACTACGAGCAGTACTTC.

V usage is TRBV11-2 and J usage is TRBJ1-3, with a possible D match to TRBD1 (6 bases). Germline assignment: CDR1 SGHAT and CDR2 FQNNGV. The V end was cut by 7 bases, the J end by 2 bases, with 12 bases between. This CDR3 has 14 amino acids. This chain's CDR3 is CASTRWGPGNTIYF. The CDR3 DNA is TGTGCCAGCACTCGGTGGGGGCCTGGAAACACCATATATTTT.

This chain links TRBV19 with TRBJ2-1, with 7 nucleotides matching TRBD2. CDR1 is LNHDA, CDR2 SQIVND, per germline (reference sequence). The trim removed 4 bases at V and 0 bases at J, leaving 12 bases unmatched. CDR3 length: 18 residues. The CDR3 DNA reads as TGTGCCAGTAGTAGGTTGAGAACGGGGGGAAGCTCCTACAATGAGCAGTTCTTC. This gives the protein CASSRLRTGGSSYNEQFF.

The sample holds one count of this clone. The chain couples TRBV7-8 to TRBJ2-7; possibly TRBD1 for D (5 bases). The CDR3 length is 15 residues. V shed 4 bases and J shed 6 bases, with 19 bases lying between them. Germline V CDR1 and CDR2: SGHVS, FQNEAQ. This CDR3 reads CASSSSDFLGAEQYF. The CDR3, as DNA: TGTGCCAGCAGCTCCTCAGACTTTCTTGGGGCCGAGCAGTACTTC.

The V gene is TRBV10-2, the J gene TRBJ2-1; D is perhaps TRBD2 (6 bases). The CDR3 length is 13 residues. Trimming pared 6 bases from V and 7 bases from J, leaving 13 bases between. CDR1 is WSHSY and CDR2 is SAAADI in the germline V gene. CDR3 in DNA: TGCGCCAGCAGCCCGGGACTGACAAATGAGCAGTTCTTC. It is translated as CASSPGLTNEQFF.

Only a few counts were recorded for this clone. The chain combines TRBV6-5 with TRBJ1-6; D is ambiguous. Germline assignment: CDR1 MNHEY and CDR2 SVGAGI. Trimming cost V 6 bases and J 7 bases, with 10 bases left between them. The CDR3 contains 13 residues. The chain's CDR3 is CASRPVGNSPLHF. CDR3 sequence (DNA): TGTGCCAGCAGGCCCGTCGGGAATTCACCCCTCCACTTT.

This clone came up a few times. The chain joins TRBV2 to TRBJ1-5; no clear D. The V end lost 4 bases, the J end lost 8 bases, and 12 bases lay between the germline ends. The CDR3 has 13 amino acids. The germline CDR1 and CDR2 sequences are SNHLY and FYNNEI. Here the CDR3 DNA reads TGTGCCAGCAGTGCGGCTGAGCAAGAGCCCCAGCATTTT. It is translated as CASSAAEQEPQHF.

The DNA of the CDR3 is TGTGCCAGCAGCACCGATGCGGATACGCAGTATTTT. It is translated as CASSTDADTQYF. V is TRBV4-2 and J is TRBJ2-3; no reliable D call. The CDR3 contains 12 residues. V was pared by 5 bases and J by 6 bases, with 9 bases between. Germline V gene lookup returns CDR1 LGHNA and CDR2 YNFKEQ.

The genes are TRBV27 and TRBJ2-1, with 7 bases lining up with TRBD2. With 8 bases clipped from V and 9 bases from J, the junction kept 19 bases outside the gene matches. The CDR3 spans 16 residues. Germline values: CDR1 MNHEY, CDR2 SMNVEV (reference sequence). The CDR3 DNA follows: TGTGCCAGCGGCCAATCTGGGGCGGGAGCAGAGGGTGAGCAGTTCTTC. Translated: CASGQSGAGAEGEQFF.